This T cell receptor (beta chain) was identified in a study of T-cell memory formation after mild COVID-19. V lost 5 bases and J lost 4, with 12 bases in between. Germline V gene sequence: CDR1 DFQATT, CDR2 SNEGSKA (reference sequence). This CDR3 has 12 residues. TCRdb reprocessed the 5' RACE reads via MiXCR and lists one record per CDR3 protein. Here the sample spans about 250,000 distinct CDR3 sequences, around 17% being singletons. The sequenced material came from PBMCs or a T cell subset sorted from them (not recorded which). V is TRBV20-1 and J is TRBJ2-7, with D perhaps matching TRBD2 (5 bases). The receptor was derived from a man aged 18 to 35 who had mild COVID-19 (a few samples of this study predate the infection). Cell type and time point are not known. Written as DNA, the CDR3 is TGCAGTGCTCGGACTTCTCCGTACGAGCAGTACGTC. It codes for CSARTSPYEQYV.